Each of the 31 T cell receptor beta chains below was sequenced from the same sample in a study of STAT5B mutations in CD4+ large granular lymphocyte leukemia. Using immunoSEQ multiplex PCR, the repertoire was profiled, and TCRdb retains in-frame clones only, with some absent. Of fewer than 40,000 clones detected, more than 60% appear once; the ten largest clones hold about 2.5%. Specimen: CD4+ T cells from blood buffy coats. Receptor source: a human donor in good health.

The J gene is TRBJ1-2, the V gene TRBV18; 7 bases agree with TRBD1. The CDR3 contains 13 residues. Germline lookup yields CDR1 KGHSH and CDR2 LQKENI. The ends lost 5 bases at V and 4 bases at J; junction bases unmatched: 4. CDR3 sequence: CASSFDRVYGYTF. The CDR3 DNA sequence: TGTGCCAGCTCATTTGACAGGGTCTATGGCTACACCTTC.

CDR3 DNA sequence: TGTGCCAGTACGCCCCAGATGAACACTGAAGCTTTCTTT. Translation gives CASTPQMNTEAFF. The rearrangement links TRBV19 to TRBJ1-1; D is unresolved. The V end was cut by 7 bases, the J end by 0 bases, with 9 bases between. CDR1 LNHDA and CDR2 SQIVND come from the germline V gene (reference sequence). CDR3 length equals 13 residues.

The chain joins TRBV11-2 to TRBJ2-7; 8 bases map to TRBD1. V was clipped by 5 bases and J by 2 bases; unmatched bases: 8. The CDR3 covers 15 residues. Germline-derived CDR1 and CDR2 are SGHAT and FQNNGV. Here the CDR3 reads CASSAYRGAPYEQYF. The CDR3 bases are TGTGCCAGCAGCGCCTACAGGGGGGCGCCCTACGAGCAGTACTTC.

V gene TRBV5-1 combines with J gene TRBJ2-7; D is perhaps TRBD1 (6 bases). The germline V gene has CDR1 SGHRS and CDR2 YFSETQ. V shed 4 bases and J shed 0 bases, with 8 bases lying between them. This CDR3 spans 13 amino acids. The CDR3 spells CASSRDTSYEQYF. The CDR3 nucleotides are TGCGCCAGCAGCCGGGACACCTCCTACGAGCAGTACTTC. The full variable domain, in which reference TRBV5-1 and TRBJ2-7 provide the parts outside the CDR3, is KAGVTQTPRYLIKTRGQQVTLSCSPISGHRSVSWYQQTPGQGLQFLFEYFSETQRNKGNFPGRFSGRQFSNSRSEMNVSTLELGDSALYLCASSRDTSYEQYFGPGTRLTVT.

The rearrangement uses TRBV27 and TRBJ2-3; 9 positions agree with TRBD1. The germline gives CDR1 MNHEY, CDR2 SMNVEV (reference sequence). The CDR3 sequence is 17 residues long. V lost 8 bases and J lost 0; bases outside the gene matches: 12. The CDR3, as DNA: TGTGCCAGCGGACGACAGGGGGGGGACTCTAGCACAGATACGCAGTATTTT. Encoded protein: CASGRQGGDSSTDTQYF.

The V gene is TRBV11-2, the J gene TRBJ2-7, with a tentative D call TRBD1 (5 bases). V lost 0 bases, J lost 8 bases, and 14 bases lay in between. Germline CDR1 reads SGHAT; CDR2 reads FQNNGV. The CDR3 is made up of 14 amino acids. CDR3 sequence: CASSLDRGELKQYF. The CDR3 region has the DNA TGTGCCAGCAGCTTAGATAGGGGTGAATTGAAGCAGTACTTC.

The CDR3 region is CASSSGGNEQFF. As DNA, the CDR3 is TGTGCCAGCAGCTCGGGGGGAAATGAGCAGTTCTTC. The chain is built from TRBV5-6 and TRBJ2-1; TRBD2 aligns across 7 bases. Germline V gives CDR1 SGHDT, CDR2 YYEEEE. J lost 7 bases, V lost 3 bases, and 1 base had no gene match. The CDR3 is 12 amino acids.

This clone has only one observation. This chain connects TRBV5-5 to TRBJ2-5, with TRBD2 as a possible D gene (6 bases). Per the germline V gene, CDR1 is SGHKS and CDR2 is YYEKEE (reference sequence). The CDR3 runs to 13 residues. V was clipped by 6 bases and J by 7 bases, with 16 bases between them. The CDR3 DNA reads TGTGCCAGCACCTCGGGGACGGAGGGGACCCAGTACTTC. This sequence encodes CASTSGTEGTQYF.

The chain carries TRBV4-1 and TRBJ2-5; no definite D call. Trimming shortened V by 0 bases and J by 3 bases, and 11 bases separated the two germline ends. Germline V CDR1 and CDR2: MGHRA, YSYEKL. CDR3 size: 15 residues. In DNA form, the CDR3 reads TGCGCCAGCAGCCAAGAGGGCCACCCCGAAGAGACCCAGTACTTC. It yields the protein CASSQEGHPEETQYF.

The DNA for the CDR3 is TGTGCCAGTACTCCCTACGGACAGGGGGACATTGGCTACACCTTC. It codes for CASTPYGQGDIGYTF. V usage is TRBV19 and J usage is TRBJ1-2; 10 bases agree with TRBD1. The CDR3 runs 15 residues. J gave up 7 bases and V 7 bases, and 12 bases lay outside the gene matches. In germline, CDR1 is LNHDA, CDR2 SQIVND (reference sequence).

The chain recombines TRBV6-6 with TRBJ1-1; D is uncertain. This CDR3 spans 13 amino acids. Trimming cost V 0 bases and J 5 bases, with 7 bases left between them. Germline V gives CDR1 MNHNY, CDR2 SVGAGI (reference sequence). CDR3 in amino acids: CASSYSRLTEAFF. As DNA, the CDR3 is TGTGCCAGCAGTTACTCGAGACTGACTGAAGCTTTCTTT.

This chain connects TRBV10-2 to TRBJ1-2; TRBD1 might be the D (5 bases). The V gene lost 0 bases and the J gene lost 4 bases, with 15 bases spanning the gap. The CDR3 is 16 amino acids. Germline CDR1 WSHSY, CDR2 SAAADI. CDR3 in amino acids: CASSESGTAGFYGYTF. CDR3 coding DNA: TGCGCCAGCAGTGAGTCGGGGACTGCTGGGTTCTATGGCTACACCTTC.

This clone was counted a few times. The chain is built from TRBV10-1 and TRBJ2-2, with 8 bases lining up with TRBD1. In germline, CDR1 is WNHNN, CDR2 SYGVQD (reference sequence). V lost 5 bases, J lost 0 bases, and 2 bases stayed unmatched. The CDR3 spans 15 residues. CDR3: CASSSGGANTGELFF. The CDR3 bases are TGCGCCAGCAGTTCAGGGGGCGCGAACACCGGGGAGCTGTTTTTT.

The chain links TRBV5-5 to TRBJ1-2; D is uncertain. V was pared by 0 bases and J by 1 base, with 7 bases between. This CDR3 is built from 14 residues. Germline CDR1 is SGHKS and CDR2 is YYEKEE (reference sequence). CDR3 in DNA: TGTGCCAGCAGCTTGGCGGATATTAACTATGGCTACACCTTC. This gives the protein CASSLADINYGYTF.

This clone was detected only a few times. The chain is built from TRBV7-6 and TRBJ1-2; possibly TRBD1 for D (6 bases). V lost 5 bases and J 7 bases, leaving 20 bases between the germline ends. The germline CDR1 and CDR2 sequences are SGHVS and FNYEAQ. The CDR3 has 15 residues. In DNA, the CDR3 is TGTGCCAGCAGCCCAGGAGCCGGGACAAGGCTTGGCTACACCTTC. Its translation: CASSPGAGTRLGYTF.

J is TRBJ1-2 and V is TRBV5-1; 9 bases match TRBD1. Germline CDR1 reads SGHRS; CDR2 reads YFSETQ. Germline trimming cut 3 bases from V and 3 bases from J; bases unmatched to any gene: 6. The CDR3 spans 15 residues. The CDR3 nucleotides are TGCGCCAGCAGCTCTCCGGGACAGGGACACTATGGCTACACCTTC. Amino acid sequence: CASSSPGQGHYGYTF.

This rearrangement joins TRBV5-6 to TRBJ2-7; D gene ambiguous. CDR1 SGHDT and CDR2 YYEEEE come from the germline V gene. The CDR3 has 14 amino acids. Between the trimmed V and J ends, which lost 4 bases and 2 bases, there was a span of 13 bases. CDR3 sequence (DNA): TGTGCCAGCAGCCTACCGACCTGGCCCTACGAGCAGTACTTC. It codes for CASSLPTWPYEQYF.

A few counts support this clone. The chain's CDR3 is CASSYRVVNTEAFF. CDR3 coding DNA: TGTGCCAGCAGTTACAGGGTGGTGAACACTGAAGCTTTCTTT. The V call is TRBV6-5, the J call TRBJ1-1; no reliable D call. The V end lost 2 bases, the J end lost 0 bases, and 7 bases lay between the germline ends. The CDR3 runs 14 residues. The germline gives CDR1 MNHEY, CDR2 SVGAGI.

The chain is built from TRBV7-2 and TRBJ2-1; 10 bases map to TRBD2. This CDR3 has 15 amino acids. J was trimmed by 5 bases and V by 1 base; bases with no gene match: 2. CDR1 is SGHTA, CDR2 FQGNSA, per germline. CDR3: CASSLGLAGDNEQFF. CDR3 DNA sequence: TGTGCCAGCAGCTTAGGACTAGCGGGTGACAATGAGCAGTTCTTC.

This clone was seen a handful of times. This chain links TRBV2 with TRBJ2-7, with D perhaps being TRBD1 or TRBD2 (5 bases each). The length of the CDR3 is 14 residues. Trimming removed 2 bases at V and 3 bases at J, with 11 bases between. Germline V gene sequence: CDR1 SNHLY, CDR2 FYNNEI. The CDR3 nucleotides read TGTGCCAGCAGTGAAAGGGACGGAAACTACGAGCAGTACTTC. Protein product: CASSERDGNYEQYF. Supplemented by reference TRBV2 and TRBJ2-7, the full variable domain reads EPEVTQTPSHQVTQMGQEVILRCVPISNHLYFYWYRQILGQKVEFLVSFYNNEISEKSEIFDDQFSVERPDGSNFTLKIRSTKLEDSAMYFCASSERDGNYEQYFGPGTRLTVT.

The rearrangement uses TRBV28 and TRBJ1-1; the match to TRBD1 covers 7 bases. Losses at the gene ends were 5 bases for V and 0 bases for J; bases not matched to a gene: 3. This CDR3 has 14 amino acids. The V gene's germline CDR1 is MDHEN and CDR2 SYDVKM. CDR3 in DNA: TGTGCCAGCAGTCTCAGGGGGGTGAACACTGAAGCTTTCTTT. Translated, it gives CASSLRGVNTEAFF.

The chain couples TRBV7-8 to TRBJ1-2; TRBD1 matches 7 bases. The CDR3 runs 15 residues. V shed 0 bases, J shed 3 bases, and the junction held 4 bases outside the gene matches. Germline-derived CDR1 and CDR2 are SGHVS and FQNEAQ. CDR3 nucleotide sequence: TGTGCCAGCAGCTTAGCGTCCCAGGGGGACTATGGCTACACCTTC. Encoded protein: CASSLASQGDYGYTF. Using reference TRBV7-8 and TRBJ1-2 for the parts outside the CDR3, the full variable domain is GAGVSQSPRYKVAKRGQDVALRCDPISGHVSLFWYQQALGQGPEFLTYFQNEAQLDKSGLPSDRFFAERPEGSVSTLKIQRTQQEDSAVYLCASSLASQGDYGYTFGSGTRLTVV.

This chain links TRBV29-1 with TRBJ2-7; 7 nucleotides match TRBD1. Trimming removed 2 bases from V and 4 bases from J; junction bases left unmatched: 2. This CDR3 comprises 12 residues. The germline V gene encodes CDR1 SQVTM and CDR2 ANQGSEA. The DNA of the CDR3 is TGCAGCGTTGAAACAGGGGCTTACGAGCAGTACTTC. Translating gives CSVETGAYEQYF.

The rearrangement links TRBV27 to TRBJ2-7; TRBD2 might be the D (6 bases). Trimming left V 5 bases short and J 5 bases short, with 10 bases between. CDR1 MNHEY and CDR2 SMNVEV come from the germline V gene (reference sequence). This CDR3 is built from 12 residues. CDR3 sequence reads: CASSPRGNEQYF. CDR3 bases: TGTGCCAGCAGTCCCCGGGGGAACGAGCAGTACTTC.

The chain recombines TRBV5-1 with TRBJ1-4, with D maybe TRBD1 (6 bases). V was shortened by 3 bases and J by 7 bases, with 13 bases between the two germline ends. CDR3 length equals 14 residues. CDR1 is SGHRS and CDR2 is YFSETQ in the germline V gene. The CDR3 sequence: CASSWGGASEKLFF. The DNA of the CDR3 is TGCGCCAGCAGCTGGGGGGGGGCGAGTGAAAAACTGTTTTTT.

This clone was detected a few times. CDR3: CASSESGGTEAFF. CDR3 DNA sequence: TGTGCCAGCAGTGAAAGTGGCGGCACTGAAGCTTTCTTT. V and J are TRBV25-1 and TRBJ1-1; D is ambiguous. Trimming shortened V by 2 bases and J by 4 bases, and 8 bases separated the two germline ends. Germline CDR1 and CDR2: MGHDK and SYGVNS. CDR3 length: 13 residues. The full variable domain, in which reference TRBV25-1 and TRBJ1-1 provide the parts outside the CDR3, is EADIYQTPRYLVIGTGKKITLECSQTMGHDKMYWYQQDPGMELHLIHYSYGVNSTEKGDLSSESTVSRIRTEHFPLTLESARPSHTSQYLCASSESGGTEAFFGQGTRLTVV.

The chain has TRBV11-3 and TRBJ2-1; 9 nucleotides align to TRBD2. The V gene's germline CDR1 is SGHNT and CDR2 YENEEA. With 4 bases clipped from V and 8 bases from J, the junction kept 12 bases outside the gene matches. There are 16 residues in the CDR3. The CDR3 region is CASSSGGRGGAHEQFF. The CDR3 DNA follows: TGTGCCAGCAGCTCCGGGGGACGCGGGGGGGCACATGAGCAGTTCTTC.

V is TRBV5-6 and J is TRBJ2-1; the D gene is possibly TRBD2 (5 bases). The V and J ends lost 4 bases and 10 bases respectively, with 12 bases between them. The CDR3 has 12 amino acids. The V gene's germline CDR1 is SGHDT and CDR2 YYEEEE. CDR3 amino acids: CASSPPTGEQFF. The CDR3 DNA reads TGTGCCAGCAGCCCACCGACGGGGGAGCAGTTCTTC.

This clone came up a few times. The V call is TRBV30, the J call TRBJ1-2; no reliable D call. There are 14 residues in the CDR3. V gave up 0 bases and J gave up 4 bases, with 12 bases separating them. CDR1 is GTSNPN and CDR2 is SVGIG in the germline V gene (reference sequence). This CDR3 reads CAWSVTGMGYGYTF. For the CDR3, the DNA is TGTGCCTGGAGTGTAACCGGGATGGGCTATGGCTACACCTTC.

The rearrangement uses TRBV10-1 and TRBJ2-1; 10 positions agree with TRBD2. V lost 7 bases and J lost 8; bases outside the gene matches: 5. The length of the CDR3 is 13 residues. From germline, CDR1 is WNHNN and CDR2 SYGVQD (reference sequence). The CDR3 DNA reads as TGCGCCAGCAAACTAGCGGGGACCTATGAGCAGTTCTTC. Amino acid sequence: CASKLAGTYEQFF.

V usage is TRBV19 and J usage is TRBJ2-1, with a tentative D call TRBD1 (6 bases). The CDR3 has 14 residues. Between the trimmed V and J ends, which lost 5 bases and 4 bases, there was a span of 12 bases. Germline loops: CDR1 LNHDA, CDR2 SQIVND (reference sequence). The CDR3 nucleotides read TGTGCCAGTAGTCCCGGGACACCGTACAATGAGCAGTTCTTC. It codes for CASSPGTPYNEQFF.